These 5 T cell receptor beta chains share one sample of origin, sequenced in a study of control samples from healthy donors and cancer patients. Assay used: immunoSEQ multiplex PCR; TCRdb lists only in-frame clones, some missing. The sample records about 22,000 clones, roughly four fifths being singletons. Sequenced material: PBMCs. The receptor source for this set is a man aged 55 to 70 with head and neck cancer.

The chain has TRBV29-1 and TRBJ2-7, with D maybe TRBD1 (6 bases). Germline CDR1 is SQVTM and CDR2 is ANQGSEA. CDR3 size: 12 residues. Trimming took 2 bases from V and 8 from J, leaving 13 bases between them. The CDR3 reads CSVELQGMKQYF. The CDR3 DNA reads TGCAGCGTTGAACTACAGGGTATGAAGCAGTACTTC.

This clone has only one observation. The rearrangement uses TRBV7-2 and TRBJ1-2, with a tentative D call TRBD1 (5 bases). The CDR3 covers 16 residues. Trimming stripped 0 bases from V and 4 bases from J, with 15 bases between. Per the germline V gene, CDR1 is SGHTA and CDR2 is FQGNSA. The CDR3 nucleotides read TGTGCCAGCAGCTTAGCGTCTGACAGATTGTTCTATGGCTACACCTTC. Amino acids: CASSLASDRLFYGYTF. Full variable domain (remainder filled in from reference TRBV7-2 and TRBJ1-2): GAGVSQSPSNKVTEKGKDVELRCDPISGHTALYWYRQSLGQGLEFLIYFQGNSAPDKSGLPSDRFSAERTGGSVSTLTIQRTQQEDSAVYLCASSLASDRLFYGYTFGSGTRLTVV.

V and J are TRBV29-1 and TRBJ1-2; 7 bases map to TRBD1. Germline V gives CDR1 SQVTM, CDR2 ANQGSEA. The CDR3 is 11 amino acids. V was pared by 7 bases and J by 3 bases, with 2 bases of the junction left unmatched. CDR3 nucleotide sequence: TGCAGCGGTCAGGGGGACTATGGCTACACCTTC. The encoded protein is CSGQGDYGYTF.

The chain links TRBV24-1 to TRBJ2-1, with D perhaps matching TRBD2 (6 bases). Germline V gene data show CDR1 as KGHDR and CDR2 as SFDVKD. The CDR3 consists of 14 residues. V lost 4 bases and J 8 bases, leaving 14 bases between the germline ends. CDR3 bases: TGTGCCACCAGTGACCCGACTAGTCTCGATGAGCAGTTCTTC. Protein sequence: CATSDPTSLDEQFF.

This sequence joins TRBV19 and TRBJ1-5; possibly TRBD1 for D (6 bases). The CDR3 is 15 amino acids. V gave up 7 bases and J gave up 3 bases, with 16 bases separating them. CDR1 LNHDA and CDR2 SQIVND come from the germline V gene (reference sequence). The DNA for the CDR3 is TGTGCCAGTACGGATACCGGGACACTCAATCAGCCCCAGCATTTT. This gives the protein CASTDTGTLNQPQHF.